These T cell receptor beta chains were read from a single sample in a study of CD8+CD57+ T cells in acquired aplastic anemia. TCRdb re-called the reads through MiXCR, storing one row per CDR3 protein. Of 98,000 or so distinct CDR3 sequences listed, around 49% are singletons. The sequenced sample was sorted CD4+, CD8+, or CD8+CD57+ T cells (not recorded which) from PBMCs. The source of these receptors is a human donor in good health, serving as a control. The CDR3 runs from the conserved cysteine through the conserved F or W. The order of the fields is clone size, V gene, J gene, D gene, CDR3 DNA, CDR3 protein. The D gene is left open where the match is weak. Size values are once, few and many counts, or a class for expanded clones, and some rows have none.

many	TRBV6-1	TRBJ1-1	NA	TGTGCCAGCAGTGCGGGACGAACTGAAGCTTTCTTT	CASSAGRTEAFF
NA	TRBV9	TRBJ1-2	NA	TGTGCCAGCAGCGTAGGGGGGGGCCAAGAGGCTGGAAACACCTTC	CASSVGGGQEAGNTF
NA	TRBV5-1	TRBJ2-7	NA	TGCGCCAGCAGCGCCGACTGGGGCGAGCAGTACTTC	CASSADWGEQYF
once	TRBV24-1	TRBJ1-1	TRBD1	TGTGCCACCAGTGATTGTGAGACAGGGAGTATGAACACTGAAGCTTTCTTT	CATSDCETGSMNTEAFF
large	TRBV4-1	TRBJ2-5	NA	TGCGCCAGCAGCCAACTGGTCAGGGGTGAGACCCAGTACTTC	CASSQLVRGETQYF
many	TRBV12-3/TRBV12-4	TRBJ2-5	TRBD1	TGTGCCAGCATCGAGTCGTGGGTCGAACAGGGGGTCCGTGAGACCCAGTACTTC	CASIESWVEQGVRETQYF
many	TRBV6-1	TRBJ1-6	TRBD1	TGTGCCAGCAGTACCGACCGACAGGGACTCTCCTATAATTCACCCCTCCACTTT	CASSTDRQGLSYNSPLHF
many	TRBV6-2/TRBV6-3	TRBJ2-7	NA	TGTGCCAGCACCGAGGCGGGGGGGACAGGGATCTACGAGCAGTACTTC	CASTEAGGTGIYEQYF
many	TRBV6-1	TRBJ2-3	NA	TGTGCCAGCACCGTAGGGCAGGGCACAGATACGCAGTATTTT	CASTVGQGTDTQYF
many	TRBV19	TRBJ2-7	NA	TGTGCCAGTAGTCCAGGGCGGAACTACGAGCAGTACTTC	CASSPGRNYEQYF
NA	TRBV29-1	TRBJ1-5	NA	TGCAGCGCTACTTTGGGGGTCAGCAATCAGCCCCAGCATTTT	CSATLGVSNQPQHF
many	TRBV6-1	TRBJ2-7	TRBD2	TGTGCCAGCAGGTTTACTAGCGGGGCGGGATACGAGCAGTACTTC	CASRFTSGAGYEQYF
NA	TRBV15	TRBJ2-3	TRBD2	TGTGCCACCAGCAGAGATATGAGGGCGGGGGGGCTGACAGATACGCAGTATTTT	CATSRDMRAGGLTDTQYF
many	TRBV5-1	TRBJ2-7	NA	TGCGCCAGCAGCTTAGGGGGGGACCTCGGCGAGCAGTACTTC	CASSLGGDLGEQYF
NA	TRBV2	TRBJ1-5	NA	TGTGCCAGCAGGGGCCGAGTTAGCAATCAGCCCCAGCATTTT	CASRGRVSNQPQHF
NA	TRBV5-4	TRBJ2-7	TRBD1	TGTGCCAGCAGCTTCGGGACAGGGGGTCCCTACGAGCAGTACTTC	CASSFGTGGPYEQYF
NA	TRBV4-1	TRBJ2-7	TRBD1	TGCGCCAGCAGCCAAGAGGCGACGGACAGGGGATTATCCTACGAGCAGTACTTC	CASSQEATDRGLSYEQYF
NA	TRBV2	TRBJ1-1	NA	TGTGCCAGCACCCCGGACAGCCTGAACACTGAAGCTTTCTTT	CASTPDSLNTEAFF
NA	TRBV27	TRBJ1-1	NA	TGTGCCAGCATCTCAGGGGCTGGCACTGAAGCTTTCTTT	CASISGAGTEAFF
many	TRBV12-3/TRBV12-4	TRBJ1-2	NA	TGTGCCAGCAGTTTAGGGGGGGCAGACTATGGCTACACCTTC	CASSLGGADYGYTF
NA	TRBV5-1	TRBJ2-7	TRBD2	TGCGCCAGCAGCACGGGAGGGGATTACGAGCAGTACTTC	CASSTGGDYEQYF
NA	TRBV14	TRBJ2-7	NA	TGTGCCAGCAGCCTACGGGACACTTCCTACGAGCAGTACTTC	CASSLRDTSYEQYF
few	TRBV4-2	TRBJ2-7	TRBD2	TGTGCCAGCAGCCCCCCTTCCATGCGGGGGTCTACTTACCCCGCCTACGAGCAGTACTTC	CASSPPSMRGSTYPAYEQYF
NA	TRBV9	TRBJ1-1	TRBD1	TGTGCCAGCAGCTCAAGGGACAGGGTGACGGGGAACACTGAAGCTTTCTTT	CASSSRDRVTGNTEAFF
few	TRBV14	TRBJ1-2	NA	TGTGCCAGCAGCCAAGTCGTAGGGGGGGCCTATGGCTACACCTTC	CASSQVVGGAYGYTF
many	TRBV6-1	TRBJ1-1	NA	TGTGCCCGCGAGGGTCTTGAAACACCTGAAGCTTTCTTT	CAREGLETPEAFF
NA	TRBV19	TRBJ1-1	TRBD1	TGTGCCAGTAGTGTACCCAGGGGGCAGAACACTGAAGCTTTCTTT	CASSVPRGQNTEAFF